Detailed here is one TCR beta chain. No antigen is known for it. This was a survey-level run. The method was immunoSEQ multiplex PCR; TCRdb's version includes in-frame clones alone and lacks a portion of them. The data hold 1,400 or so clones, with roughly 90% observed a single time. Blood was drawn at the time of colonoscopy. Per the germline V gene, CDR1 is MGHDK and CDR2 is SYGVNS. Trimming removed 0 bases at V and 7 bases at J, with 12 bases between. The CDR3 contains 15 residues. These data are taken from a study of pediatric ulcerative colitis. Looking at the study overall: Most patients had pancolitis, and two had left-sided colitis.

Study-level points and caveats: Blood-rectal clonal overlap within each person was significantly higher in ulcerative colitis patients than controls.

The rearrangement links TRBV25-1 to TRBJ1-4; D might be TRBD1 (5 bases). The source is a boy aged 5-17 years with severe ulcerative colitis. Sequenced: blood. The CDR3 DNA reads TGTGCCAGCAGTGAATACGAAGGGGCGGGTGAAAAACTGTTTTTT. It is translated as CASSEYEGAGEKLFF.